The sequence of this T cell receptor (beta chain) was determined in a study of blood T cells in healthy people across ages. With a J-beta primer mix and a sample-barcoded 5' primer, a second PCR ran about 7 to 11 cycles. TCRdb independently ran MiXCR on the 5' RACE reads; one entry per CDR3 protein. The table lists approximately 1.5 million distinct CDR3 sequences, around 36% of them singletons. A minimum of 5 micrograms of total RNA was extracted per sample. The germline V gene has CDR1 LNHNV and CDR2 YYDKDF (reference sequence). The CDR3 covers 16 residues. Between the trimmed V and J ends, which lost 1 base and 3 bases, there was a span of 13 bases.

The chain couples TRBV15 to TRBJ1-3; possible D gene TRBD1, 6 bases. Sample: blood. The clonotype was recovered from a woman aged 25 to 39 in good health. The CDR3 DNA follows: TGTGCCACCAGCAGAGCATTGGGGGCAGGTGGAAACACCATATATTTT. Its protein is CATSRALGAGGNTIYF.